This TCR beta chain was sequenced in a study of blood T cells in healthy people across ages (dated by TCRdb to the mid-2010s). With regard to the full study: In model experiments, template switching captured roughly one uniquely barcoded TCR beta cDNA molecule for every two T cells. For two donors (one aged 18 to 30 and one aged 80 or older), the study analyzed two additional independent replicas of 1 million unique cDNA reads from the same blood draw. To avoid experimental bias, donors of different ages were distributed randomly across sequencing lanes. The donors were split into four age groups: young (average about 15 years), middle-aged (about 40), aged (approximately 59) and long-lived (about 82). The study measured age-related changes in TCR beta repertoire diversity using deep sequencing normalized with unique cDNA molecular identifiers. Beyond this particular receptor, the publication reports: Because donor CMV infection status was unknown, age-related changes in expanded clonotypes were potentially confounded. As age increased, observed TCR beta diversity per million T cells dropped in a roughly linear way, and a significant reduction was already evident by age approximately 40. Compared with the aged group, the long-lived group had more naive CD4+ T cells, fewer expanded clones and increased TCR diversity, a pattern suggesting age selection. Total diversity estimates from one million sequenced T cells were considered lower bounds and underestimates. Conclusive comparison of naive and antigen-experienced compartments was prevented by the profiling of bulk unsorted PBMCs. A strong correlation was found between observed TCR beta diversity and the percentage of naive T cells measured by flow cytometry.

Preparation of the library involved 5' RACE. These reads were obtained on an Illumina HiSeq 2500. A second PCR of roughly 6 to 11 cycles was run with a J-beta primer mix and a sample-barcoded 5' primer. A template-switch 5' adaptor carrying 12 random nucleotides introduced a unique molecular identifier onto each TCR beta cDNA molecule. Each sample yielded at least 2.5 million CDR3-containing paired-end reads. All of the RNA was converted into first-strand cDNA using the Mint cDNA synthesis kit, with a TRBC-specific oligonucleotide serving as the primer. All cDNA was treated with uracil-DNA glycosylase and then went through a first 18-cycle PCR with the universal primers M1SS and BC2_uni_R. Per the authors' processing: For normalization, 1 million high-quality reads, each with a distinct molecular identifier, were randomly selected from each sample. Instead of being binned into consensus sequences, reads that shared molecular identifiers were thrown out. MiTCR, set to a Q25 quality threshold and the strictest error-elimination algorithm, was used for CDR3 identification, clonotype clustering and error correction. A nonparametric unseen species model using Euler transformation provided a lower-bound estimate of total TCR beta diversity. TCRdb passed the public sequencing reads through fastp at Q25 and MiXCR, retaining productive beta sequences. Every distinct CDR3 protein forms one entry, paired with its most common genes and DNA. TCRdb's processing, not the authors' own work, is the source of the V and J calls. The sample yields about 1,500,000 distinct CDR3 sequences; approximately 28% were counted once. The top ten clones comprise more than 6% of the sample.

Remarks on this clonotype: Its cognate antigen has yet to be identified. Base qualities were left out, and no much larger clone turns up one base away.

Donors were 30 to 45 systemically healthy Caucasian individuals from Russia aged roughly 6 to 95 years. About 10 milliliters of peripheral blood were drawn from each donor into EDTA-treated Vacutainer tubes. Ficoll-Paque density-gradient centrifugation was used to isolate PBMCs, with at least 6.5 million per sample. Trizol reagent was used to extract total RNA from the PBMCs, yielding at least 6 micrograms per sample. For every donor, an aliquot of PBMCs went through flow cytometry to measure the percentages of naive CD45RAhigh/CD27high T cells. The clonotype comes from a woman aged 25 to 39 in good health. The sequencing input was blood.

The DNA sequence follows: TGCAGTGCTAGACCAACAGGGGACTATGGCTACACCTTC. Its translation reads: CSARPTGDYGYTF. The sequence is built from TRBV20-1 and TRBJ1-2; 7 bases in the middle match TRBD1. Taken from cysteine to phenylalanine, the CDR3 has 13 residues. The DNA shown is the 39-base CDR3, in frame from base 1. CDR1 DFQATT and CDR2 SNEGSKA are derived from the germline V gene (reference sequence). Here V drops 2 bases and J drops 3 bases, and the junction holds 3 bases not matched to any gene.